This TCR beta chain stems from a study of blood T cell repertoires in COVID-19. At the level of the study: Sample material is recorded as cDNA or gDNA derived from T cells, B-cell-depleted T cells, or PBMCs.

Original methodology: The authors estimated nucleated cell counts from reference gene primer amplification. The method was immunoSEQ multiplex PCR; TCRdb's version includes in-frame clones alone and lacks a portion of them. V and J calls and clone size are copied from that table; D and trimming were computed from the DNA. The table has around 180,000 clones, less than 85% seen once. CDR1 and CDR2 (germline): SGHTA, FQGNSA. The CDR3 totals 13 residues. The V end was cut by 3 bases, the J end by 4 bases, with 10 bases between. The TCR was taken from a woman of 80 years or more with acute or convalescent COVID-19. Sequenced input: peripheral blood. The chain joins TRBV7-2 to TRBJ2-7; maybe TRBD2 (6 bases). CDR3 nucleotide sequence: TGTGCCAGCAGCTTCGGGGGTGGGTACGAGCAGTACTTC. It encodes CASSFGGGYEQYF.